This T cell receptor (beta chain) originates from a study of blood T cells in healthy people across ages. The second PCR ran roughly 7 to 12 cycles with a sample-barcoded 5' primer and J-beta primers. TCRdb independently ran MiXCR on the 5' RACE reads; one entry per CDR3 protein. The table records around 520,000 distinct CDR3 sequences, 25% to 35% of them present only once. Germline lookup yields CDR1 DFQATT and CDR2 SNEGSKA (reference sequence). The V end lost 4 bases, the J end lost 0 bases, and 7 bases lay between the germline ends. The CDR3 runs 13 residues. These sequences were also reported in another study, on T cells of mothers and their children.

Sequencing was done on a sample of blood. The chain joins TRBV20-1 to TRBJ1-3, with no clear D. This TCR derives from a boy aged 2 to 10 in good health. As DNA, the CDR3 is TGCAGTGCTAAAAAAGGCTCTGGAAACACCATATATTTT. It encodes CSAKKGSGNTIYF.